A selection of T cell receptor beta chains follows, all from one sample in a study of blood T cell repertoires in COVID-19. Profiled with immunoSEQ multiplex PCR; TCRdb holds only in-frame clones, not every one. This table holds about 260,000 clones, about 91% found once. Sequenced: peripheral blood. Receptors were obtained from a person aged 18-30 years with COVID-19, enrolled during active disease. Each CDR3 is given with its conserved first and last residue. D genes are given only for firm matches. Some rows mark clone size as missing; the rest say once, few, many or name a class of expanded clone.

D,J,length,size,V,DNA,CDR3
.,TRBJ1-1,13,.,TRBV7-2,TGTGCCAGCAGCTTAGAGCAAGGACTTGAAGCTTTCTTT,CASSLEQGLEAFF
.,TRBJ1-2,14,.,TRBV13,TGTGCCAGCGCCCGGGGTGACTCTAACTATGGCTACACCTTC,CASARGDSNYGYTF
.,TRBJ1-4,14,.,TRBV7-9,TGTGCCAGCAGCTTGGCGGTGACGGATGAAAAACTGTTTTTT,CASSLAVTDEKLFF
TRBD2,TRBJ2-1,17,.,TRBV13,TGTGCCAGCAGCTTAGTGGAACTAGCGGGAGGGCGGAATGAGCAGTTCTTC,CASSLVELAGGRNEQFF
.,TRBJ2-1,11,.,TRBV2,TGTGCCACCAAAGAGGGTCACGAGCAGTTCTTC,CATKEGHEQFF
TRBD1,TRBJ1-1,15,.,TRBV4-1,TGCGCCAGCAGCCAAGATAGGACAGGGAAAAGACAAGCTTTCTTT,CASSQDRTGKRQAFF
.,TRBJ1-4,13,.,TRBV6-5,TGTGCCAGCAAACAGGGCCCTAATGAAAAACTGTTTTTT,CASKQGPNEKLFF
.,TRBJ2-1,13,.,TRBV7-9,TGTGCCAGCAGCTTGGTAGGGGGGGACGAGCAGTTCTTC,CASSLVGGDEQFF
TRBD1,TRBJ1-5,15,.,TRBV27,TGTGCCAGCAGTTTGGCAGGGGGTTCGAGTCAGCCCCAGCATTTT,CASSLAGGSSQPQHF
.,TRBJ2-5,13,.,TRBV3-1/TRBV3-2,TGTGCCAGCAGCCAATCTCGGGGGGAGACCCAGTACTTC,CASSQSRGETQYF
.,TRBJ2-3,15,.,TRBV10-3,TGTGCCATCAGTGAAGTCTCCGGGGGCACAGATACGCAGTATTTT,CAISEVSGGTDTQYF
.,TRBJ1-5,15,.,TRBV3-1/TRBV3-2,TGTGCCAGCAGCCAAGTGCAGGGGAGTGCTCAGCCCCAGCATTTT,CASSQVQGSAQPQHF
.,TRBJ1-2,16,.,TRBV5-1,TGCGCCAGCAGCTTGGTATCCGACCCAGGGGTCTATGGCTACACCTTC,CASSLVSDPGVYGYTF
.,TRBJ1-2,15,.,TRBV28,TGTGCCAGCAGTTTCCCCCCACAGGATACCTATGGCTACACCTTC,CASSFPPQDTYGYTF
TRBD1,TRBJ1-2,15,.,TRBV7-9,TGTGCCAGCAGCTTAGGCCGGCAGGGGGACTATGGCTACACCTTC,CASSLGRQGDYGYTF
TRBD1,TRBJ2-7,15,once,TRBV28,TGTGCCAGCAGTTCCGTAATATTGACAGGGGACGAGCAGTACTTC,CASSSVILTGDEQYF
.,TRBJ1-5,12,.,TRBV27,TGTGCCAGCAGTCAACTTTCTCAGCCCCAGCATTTT,CASSQLSQPQHF
TRBD1,TRBJ2-2,16,.,TRBV24-1,TGTGCCACCAGTGATTTGCGAGGGGGCGACACCGGGGAGCTGTTTTTT,CATSDLRGGDTGELFF
.,TRBJ1-2,11,.,TRBV2,TGTGCCAGCAGCGCCCGGGATGGCTACACCTTC,CASSARDGYTF
TRBD1,TRBJ2-7,17,.,TRBV7-8,TGTGCCAGCAGCTTCCGGACAGGGCCCTATAGCTCCTACGAGCAGTACTTC,CASSFRTGPYSSYEQYF
.,TRBJ1-1,14,.,TRBV3-1/TRBV3-2,TGTGCCAGCAGCCAAGAGTGGGGAGGGGGTGAAGCTTTCTTT,CASSQEWGGGEAFF
TRBD1,TRBJ2-6,18,.,TRBV11-2,TGTGCCAGCAGCGACCGGGGACAGCCCAACTCTGGGGCCAACGTCCTGACTTTC,CASSDRGQPNSGANVLTF
.,TRBJ1-2,13,.,TRBV5-4,TGTGCCAGCCAACGCGGAGGGCTCTATGGCTACACCTTC,CASQRGGLYGYTF
.,TRBJ2-7,11,.,TRBV6-1,TGTGCCAGCAGTGAGTACTACGAGCAGTACTTC,CASSEYYEQYF
.,TRBJ1-6,13,.,TRBV28,TGTGCCAGCAGGGGACACCTAAATTCACCCCTCCACTTT,CASRGHLNSPLHF
.,TRBJ2-5,13,.,TRBV28,TGTGCCAGCAGTTCAGGGGACCAAGAGACCCAGTACTTC,CASSSGDQETQYF
TRBD1,TRBJ1-3,16,.,TRBV7-8,TGTGCCAGCAGTACCACCGGGGACAGTTCTGGAAACACCATATATTTT,CASSTTGDSSGNTIYF
.,TRBJ1-2,16,.,TRBV5-4,TGTGCCAGCAGCCCCGCCCCGCCCGACTTTAACTATGGCTACACCTTC,CASSPAPPDFNYGYTF
.,TRBJ1-5,14,once,TRBV3-1/TRBV3-2,TGTGCCAGCAGCCAATCAGGGGTAGAACAGCCCCAGCATTTT,CASSQSGVEQPQHF
TRBD1,TRBJ1-4,14,once,TRBV5-6,TGTGCCAGCAGCTTGTGGACAGGGTATGAAAAACTGTTTTTT,CASSLWTGYEKLFF
.,TRBJ2-1,15,.,TRBV4-3,TGCGCCAGCAGCCAAGAACGCGGGATTAACAATGAGCAGTTCTTC,CASSQERGINNEQFF
TRBD2,TRBJ2-1,15,.,TRBV4-1,TGCGCCAGCAGCCCGACCCCGGGACTAGGAAATGAGCAGTTCTTC,CASSPTPGLGNEQFF
.,TRBJ2-5,17,.,TRBV3-1/TRBV3-2,TGTGCCAGCAGCCAAGATTTAGGGAGCAGAAACCAAGAGACCCAGTACTTC,CASSQDLGSRNQETQYF
.,TRBJ1-5,14,.,TRBV6-5,TGTGCCCCCACAAGGGGGGGTGAAGTTTGGCCCCAGCATTTT,CAPTRGGEVWPQHF
.,TRBJ1-3,14,.,TRBV7-2,TGTGCCAGCAGGACGGACTTCTCTGGAAACACCATATATTTT,CASRTDFSGNTIYF
TRBD1,TRBJ2-4,18,.,TRBV5-4,TGTGCCAGCAGCTTTGAGACAGCCGGGACAGGGGCCAAAAACATTCAGTACTTC,CASSFETAGTGAKNIQYF
.,TRBJ2-7,14,.,TRBV5-1,TGCGCCAGCAGCTTTGGCCCACAGGGCGACGAGCAGTACTTC,CASSFGPQGDEQYF
TRBD1,TRBJ1-2,17,.,TRBV7-9,TGTGCCAGCACTACTATCCTTCCCGGGACAGACTCCTATGGCTACACCTTC,CASTTILPGTDSYGYTF
.,TRBJ2-7,16,.,TRBV5-4,TGTGCCAGCGGAAACCCGTCCCAGGGGCTTGAAATCGAGCAGTACTTC,CASGNPSQGLEIEQYF
.,TRBJ2-1,16,.,TRBV6-2/TRBV6-3,TGTGCCAGCAGCCTTCAACTAGTCGGCTCCTACAATGAGCAGTTCTTC,CASSLQLVGSYNEQFF
.,TRBJ1-6,14,.,TRBV7-8,TGTGCCAGCAGCAAGGAGGACGTTAATTCACCCCTCCACTTT,CASSKEDVNSPLHF
.,TRBJ2-3,16,.,TRBV9,TGTGCCAGCAGCGTCCAGGGCAGACCGGTAACAGATACGCAGTATTTT,CASSVQGRPVTDTQYF
.,TRBJ2-2,14,.,TRBV7-9,TGTGCCAGCAGCTTAGCCGGACTCTCGGGGGAGCTGTTTTTT,CASSLAGLSGELFF
.,TRBJ1-2,14,.,TRBV5-4,TGTGCCAGCAGCTTGATTTTGGCAGGGGCCGGCTACACCTTC,CASSLILAGAGYTF
.,TRBJ2-7,15,.,TRBV28,TGTGCCAGCAGTTCCGCCGGGACACTAAGCTACGAGCAGTACTTC,CASSSAGTLSYEQYF
TRBD1,TRBJ2-2,13,.,TRBV30,TGTGCCTGGAAGGGGACAGGCACCGGGGAGCTGTTTTTT,CAWKGTGTGELFF
.,TRBJ1-4,15,.,TRBV25-1,TGTGCCAGCAGTGAAATCGGGGGAACTAATGAAAAACTGTTTTTT,CASSEIGGTNEKLFF
.,TRBJ2-7,13,.,TRBV29-1,TGCAGCGTCAGCGGTCGCTTCTCCTACGAGCAGTACTTC,CSVSGRFSYEQYF
.,TRBJ1-1,15,.,TRBV5-1,TGCGCCAGCAGCTTGAGTGGCAGGGGAGCCACTGAAGCTTTCTTT,CASSLSGRGATEAFF
TRBD1,TRBJ1-2,14,.,TRBV5-6,TGTGCCAGCAGCTCGGGACAGGACCTCGGGGGCTACACCTTC,CASSSGQDLGGYTF
.,TRBJ1-5,15,.,TRBV27,TGTGCCAGCAGTTTAACAGGACACACAAATCAGCCCCAGCATTTT,CASSLTGHTNQPQHF
.,TRBJ2-1,15,.,TRBV6-1,TGTGCCAGCAGTGAACCGCCCACCCCCCAGAATGAGCAGTTCTTC,CASSEPPTPQNEQFF
.,TRBJ1-1,13,.,TRBV6-4,TGTGCCAGCAGTGACTACGGGGGGACTGAAGCTTTCTTT,CASSDYGGTEAFF
.,TRBJ2-5,12,.,TRBV27,TGTGCCAGCAGTGTAGCGGAAGAGACCCAGTACTTC,CASSVAEETQYF